This T cell receptor beta chain was recorded in a study of T cell changes during pregnancy in multiple sclerosis. Clones were read by immunoSEQ multiplex PCR, and TCRdb kept only the in-frame ones, dropping some. The data show 25,000 to 35,000 clones, 85% to 90% seen once. The TCR originated in a female donor in good health, enrolled as a control in a pregnancy study. The specimen was CD4+ T cells from peripheral blood mononuclear cells, collected in the third trimester of pregnancy.

DNA for the CDR3: TGTGCCAGCAGCTTGGGGGGGCCGAATCAGCCCCAGCATTTT. Translated: CASSLGGPNQPQHF. The chain links TRBV5-6 to TRBJ1-5; possibly TRBD1 for D (6 bases). V was cut by 0 bases and J by 4 bases, with 8 bases left in between. This CDR3 spans 14 amino acids. Germline CDR1 and CDR2: SGHDT and YYEEEE.